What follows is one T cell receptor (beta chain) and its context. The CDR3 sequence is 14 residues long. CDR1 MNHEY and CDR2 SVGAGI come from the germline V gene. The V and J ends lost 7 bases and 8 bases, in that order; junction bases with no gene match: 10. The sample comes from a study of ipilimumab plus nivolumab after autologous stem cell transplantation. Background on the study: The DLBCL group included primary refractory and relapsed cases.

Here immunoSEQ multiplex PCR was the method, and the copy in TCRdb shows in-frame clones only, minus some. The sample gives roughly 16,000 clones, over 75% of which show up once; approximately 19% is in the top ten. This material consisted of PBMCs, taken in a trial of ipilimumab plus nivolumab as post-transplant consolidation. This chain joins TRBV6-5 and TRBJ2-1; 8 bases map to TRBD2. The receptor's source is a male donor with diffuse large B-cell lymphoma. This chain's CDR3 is CASTQVAGGHEQFF. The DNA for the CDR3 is TGTGCCAGCACCCAAGTTGCGGGGGGCCATGAGCAGTTCTTC.